This T cell receptor (delta chain) was recorded in a study of Vδ1+ human thymocytes. General study findings and limits: In the thymus, TRG and TRD repertoires looked highly polyclonal with Gaussian CDR3 lengths.

Sequences come from RNA converted to cDNA by reverse transcription. Pooled V-gene forward primers with one constant-region reverse primer generated the CDR3 amplicons by multiplex PCR. TCRdb reanalyzed the multiplex PCR reads using CATT. The repertoire holds about 75,000 delta-chain clones, with around 34% as singletons. CDR3 length: 19 amino acids. Trimming pared 5 bases from V and 0 bases from J, leaving 25 bases between. Germline loops: CDR1 TSWWSYY, CDR2 QGS. This clone occurred a few times. Its antigen remains unknown. V and J are TRDV1 and TRDJ1; weak D call: TRDD3 (8 bases). The TCR sequence derives from a boy under two years old who had congenital heart surgery. Sequencing was performed on Vdelta1+ gamma-delta thymocytes from the thymus. The subset: FACS-sorted CD3+ TCRalphabeta- TCRVdelta1+ TCRVdelta2- thymocytes. DNA for the CDR3: TGTGCTCTTGGGATTATTCCTACGTACTGGGGGGAGTACACCGATAAACTCATCTTT. Its protein product is CALGIIPTYWGEYTDKLIF.